This T cell receptor beta chain was sequenced for a study of shared clonotypes between healthy human individuals. Study-wide results and limits: Rarefaction gave evidence that sorted-subset sequencing remained incomplete despite large depth. Around 5% was the fraction of naive CD4 clonotypes found shared across several donors.

Each PCR replicate from the sorted subsets contained about 200 ng DNA, which is some 31,000 T cell genomes. Assay used: immunoSEQ multiplex PCR; TCRdb lists only in-frame clones, some missing. Of roughly 1,500,000 clones detected, about 98.5% appear once; the ten largest clones hold about 0.34%. Notes on this clone: Its antigen is not identified.

The donors were all Caucasian adults (living in Nashville, Tennessee). The CDR3 runs 18 residues. This clonotype was obtained from a man aged 30 to 39 in good health. The chain combines TRBV12-2 with TRBJ2-3; TRBD2, the table's D call, lacks a check against the DNA. TRBV12-2 is assigned pseudogene status. Sample: naive CD4+ T cells sorted from blood. Subset noted: CD45RA+ positively selected. The CDR3 is CASRFLYGLAGGGDTQYF. The CDR3 DNA sequence: TGTGCAAGTCGCTTTCTCTACGGACTAGCGGGAGGTGGAGATACGCAGTATTTT.